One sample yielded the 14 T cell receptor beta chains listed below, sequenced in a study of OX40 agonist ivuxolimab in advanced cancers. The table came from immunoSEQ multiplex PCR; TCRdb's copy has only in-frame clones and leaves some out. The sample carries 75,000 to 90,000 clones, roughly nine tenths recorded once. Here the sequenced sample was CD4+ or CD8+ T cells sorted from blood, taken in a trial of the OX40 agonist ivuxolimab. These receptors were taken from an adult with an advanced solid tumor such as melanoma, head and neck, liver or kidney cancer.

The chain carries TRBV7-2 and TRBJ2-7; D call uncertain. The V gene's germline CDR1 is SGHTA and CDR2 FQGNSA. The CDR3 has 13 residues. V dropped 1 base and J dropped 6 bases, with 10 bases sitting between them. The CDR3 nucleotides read TGTGCCAGCAGCTTAGTTGGGTCGAGCGAGCAGTACGTC. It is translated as CASSLVGSSEQYV.

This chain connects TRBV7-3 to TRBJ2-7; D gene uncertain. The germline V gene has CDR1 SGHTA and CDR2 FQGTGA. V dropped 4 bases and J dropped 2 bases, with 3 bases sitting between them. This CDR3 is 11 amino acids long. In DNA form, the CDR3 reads TGTGCCAGCAGCTCTCCCTACGAGCAGTACTTC. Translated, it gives CASSSPYEQYF. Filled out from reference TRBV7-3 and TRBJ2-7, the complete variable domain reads GAGVSQTPSNKVTEKGKYVELRCDPISGHTALYWYRQSLGQGPEFLIYFQGTGAADDSGLPNDRFFAVRPEGSVSTLKIQRTERGDSAVYLCASSSPYEQYFGPGTRLTVT.

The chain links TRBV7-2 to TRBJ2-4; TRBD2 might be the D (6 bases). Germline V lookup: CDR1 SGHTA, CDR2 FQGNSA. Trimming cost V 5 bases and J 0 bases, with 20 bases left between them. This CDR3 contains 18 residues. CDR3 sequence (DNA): TGTGCCAGCAGCCCCCCCGGGACTTACCAGATAGCCAAAAACATTCAGTACTTC. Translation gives CASSPPGTYQIAKNIQYF.

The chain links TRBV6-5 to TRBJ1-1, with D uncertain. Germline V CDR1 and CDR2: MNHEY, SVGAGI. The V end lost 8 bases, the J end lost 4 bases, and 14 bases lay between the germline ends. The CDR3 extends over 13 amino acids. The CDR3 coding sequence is TGTGCCAGCCAACCATCGTGGACCACTGAAGCTTTCTTT. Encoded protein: CASQPSWTTEAFF.

The CDR3, as DNA: TGCAGTGCTAACTTCCGCAATGAGCAGTTCTTC. Its translation: CSANFRNEQFF. The V gene is TRBV20-1, the J gene TRBJ2-1; D is uncertain. Trimming took 4 bases from V and 6 from J, leaving 7 bases between them. Germline lookup yields CDR1 DFQATT and CDR2 SNEGSKA (reference sequence). The CDR3 consists of 11 residues.

The DNA of the CDR3 is TGTGCCAGCAGGAGGAAACTAGGCAATGAGCAGTTCTTC. It translates to CASRRKLGNEQFF. V is TRBV27 and J is TRBJ2-1; the D gene is possibly TRBD2 (5 bases). CDR1 is MNHEY, CDR2 SMNVEV, per germline (reference sequence). The CDR3 runs 13 residues. V lost 6 bases, J lost 6 bases, and 12 bases lay in between.

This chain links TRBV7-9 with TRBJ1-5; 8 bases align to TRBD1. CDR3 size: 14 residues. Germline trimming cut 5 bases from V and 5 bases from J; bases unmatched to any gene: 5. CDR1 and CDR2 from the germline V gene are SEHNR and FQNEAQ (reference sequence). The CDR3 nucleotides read TGTGCCAGCAGCCATACAGGGGGTTATCAGCCCCAGCATTTT. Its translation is CASSHTGGYQPQHF. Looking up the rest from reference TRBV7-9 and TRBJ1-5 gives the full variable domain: DTGVSQNPRHKITKRGQNVTFRCDPISEHNRLYWYRQTLGQGPEFLTYFQNEAQLEKSRLLSDRFSAERPKGSFSTLEIQRTEQGDSAMYLCASSHTGGYQPQHFGDGTRLSIL.

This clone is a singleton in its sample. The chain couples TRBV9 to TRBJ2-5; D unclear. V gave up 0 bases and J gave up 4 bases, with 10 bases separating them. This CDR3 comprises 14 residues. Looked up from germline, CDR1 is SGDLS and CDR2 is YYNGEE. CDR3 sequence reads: CASSVAAFGETQYF. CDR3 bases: TGTGCCAGCAGCGTAGCCGCCTTTGGAGAGACCCAGTACTTC.

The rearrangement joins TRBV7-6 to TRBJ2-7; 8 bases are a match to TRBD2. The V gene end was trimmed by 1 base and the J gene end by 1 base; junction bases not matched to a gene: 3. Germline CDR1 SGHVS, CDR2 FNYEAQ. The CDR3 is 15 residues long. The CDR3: CASSLVVAGSYEQYF. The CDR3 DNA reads TGTGCCAGCAGCTTAGTGGTAGCGGGGTCCTACGAGCAGTACTTC.

The chain's CDR3 is CASSYSGQEGYTF. CDR3 coding DNA: TGTGCCAGCAGTTACTCCGGACAGGAAGGCTACACCTTC. The J gene is TRBJ1-2, the V gene TRBV6-5; the match to TRBD1 covers 7 bases. V lost 0 bases and J lost 8; bases outside the gene matches: 3. This CDR3 is built from 13 residues. The V gene's germline CDR1 is MNHEY and CDR2 SVGAGI.

The CDR3 sequence is CASSLASSGGYNEQFF. The CDR3 DNA reads TGTGCCAGCAGCTTAGCGAGTAGCGGGGGGTACAATGAGCAGTTCTTC. The chain has TRBV7-8 and TRBJ2-1; 10 nucleotides match TRBD2. Per the germline V gene, CDR1 is SGHVS and CDR2 is FQNEAQ. This CDR3 region has 16 residues. Trimming cost V 0 bases and J 4 bases; bases outside gene matches: 3. Drawing the rest from reference TRBV7-8 and TRBJ2-1, the complete variable domain is GAGVSQSPRYKVAKRGQDVALRCDPISGHVSLFWYQQALGQGPEFLTYFQNEAQLDKSGLPSDRFFAERPEGSVSTLKIQRTQQEDSAVYLCASSLASSGGYNEQFFGPGTRLTVL.

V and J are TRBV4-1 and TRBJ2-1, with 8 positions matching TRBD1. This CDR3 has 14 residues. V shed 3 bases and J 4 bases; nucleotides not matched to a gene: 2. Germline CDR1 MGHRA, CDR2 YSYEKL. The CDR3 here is CASSQRTGYNEQFF. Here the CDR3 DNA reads TGCGCCAGCAGCCAGCGGACAGGGTACAATGAGCAGTTCTTC.

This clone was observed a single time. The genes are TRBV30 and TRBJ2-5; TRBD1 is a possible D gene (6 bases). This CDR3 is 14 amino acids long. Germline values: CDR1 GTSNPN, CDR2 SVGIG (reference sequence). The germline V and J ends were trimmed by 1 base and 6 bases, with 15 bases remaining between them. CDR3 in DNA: TGTGCCTGGAGTGATTTGGGGGCCCTTCAGACCCAGTACTTC. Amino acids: CAWSDLGALQTQYF.

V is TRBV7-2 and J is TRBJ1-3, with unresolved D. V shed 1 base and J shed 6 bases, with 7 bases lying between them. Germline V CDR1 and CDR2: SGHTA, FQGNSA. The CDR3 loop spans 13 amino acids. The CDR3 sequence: CASSLGQKNTIYF. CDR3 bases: TGTGCCAGCAGCTTAGGCCAGAAAAACACCATATATTTT. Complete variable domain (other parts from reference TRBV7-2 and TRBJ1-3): GAGVSQSPSNKVTEKGKDVELRCDPISGHTALYWYRQSLGQGLEFLIYFQGNSAPDKSGLPSDRFSAERTGGSVSTLTIQRTQQEDSAVYLCASSLGQKNTIYFGEGSWLTVV.